The TCR beta chain under discussion was sequenced for a study of molecular identifiers for immune sequencing clone quantification. Per the germline V gene, CDR1 is MNHEY and CDR2 is SMNVEV (reference sequence). V was pared by 4 bases and J by 3 bases, with 10 bases between. This CDR3 contains 13 residues. MiXCR was run by TCRdb on the PCR reads, yielding one entry per CDR3 protein. The sample consists of tens of thousands of distinct CDR3 sequences, roughly 25% of them appearing once. V usage is TRBV27 and J usage is TRBJ2-7; tentatively, D is TRBD2 (6 bases). The receptor was derived from a human donor in good health. Some libraries in this study had Jurkat cell RNA spiked in. Sequenced input: naive CD8+ T cells from blood, with Jurkat cell RNA spiked in. As to subset: FACS-sorted CD8+CD4-CCR7+CD45RA+ naive T cells. The CDR3 DNA reads TGTGCCAGCAGTTGGCGGGGTGACTACGAGCAGTACTTC. Encoded protein: CASSWRGDYEQYF.